Below are 5 T cell receptor beta chains sequenced from a single sample in a study of early T cells in non-severe SARS-CoV-2 infection. One entry per CDR3 protein, called by TCRdb with MiXCR from the 5' RACE reads. The sample contains approximately 81,000 distinct CDR3 sequences, roughly an eighth of which appear only once. The sequenced material came from whole blood. These receptor sequences come from an adult who was a healthcare worker with PCR-confirmed SARS-CoV-2 infection or an uninfected control (not recorded which).

This clonotype was counted ten times or more. This chain uses TRBV14 with TRBJ1-2; D is possibly TRBD1 (6 bases). The CDR3 contains 15 residues. Germline V lookup: CDR1 SGHDN, CDR2 FVKESK. V was shortened by 1 base and J by 8 bases, with 17 bases between the two germline ends. The CDR3 nucleotides read TGTGCCAGCAGCCAAGCCGCCGGGACAAGGGTCGGCTACACCTTC. Its translation: CASSQAAGTRVGYTF.

This clonotype turned up a few times. This sequence joins TRBV29-1 and TRBJ2-3; 9 positions agree with TRBD2. With V trimmed by 1 base and J by 4 bases, 6 bases remained unmatched. CDR1 is SQVTM, CDR2 ANQGSEA, per germline. The CDR3 length is 15 residues. The CDR3 region is CSVEVRREGPDTQYF. The CDR3 DNA reads TGCAGCGTTGAAGTGAGGCGGGAGGGCCCAGATACGCAGTATTTT.

This clonotype has ten or more counts. V gene TRBV24-1 combines with J gene TRBJ2-1; 8 nucleotides match TRBD1. J lost 6 bases, V lost 1 base, and 4 bases had no gene match. This CDR3 is built from 15 residues. Germline CDR1 is KGHDR and CDR2 is SFDVKD. The CDR3 bases are TGTGCCACCAGTGATTTCCGGGACAGGCCCAATGAGCAGTTCTTC. The encoded protein is CATSDFRDRPNEQFF.

This clonotype was counted many times. The chain couples TRBV6-5 to TRBJ2-5; weak D call: TRBD1 (5 bases). CDR1 is MNHEY, CDR2 SVGAGI, per germline. This CDR3 is built from 12 residues. The V and J ends lost 2 bases and 4 bases respectively, with 5 bases between them. CDR3 nucleotide sequence: TGTGCCAGCAGTTACAGGGGAGAGACCCAGTACTTC. It codes for CASSYRGETQYF.

This clonotype was recorded a few times. The rearrangement links TRBV6-1 to TRBJ1-3; D is perhaps TRBD1 (6 bases). The length of the CDR3 is 13 residues. Looked up from germline, CDR1 is MNHNS and CDR2 is SASEGT. The V end was cut by 6 bases, the J end by 2 bases, with 8 bases between. Written as DNA, the CDR3 is TGTGCCAGCAGGAGGACAGCTGGAAACACCATATATTTT. This translates into CASRRTAGNTIYF.